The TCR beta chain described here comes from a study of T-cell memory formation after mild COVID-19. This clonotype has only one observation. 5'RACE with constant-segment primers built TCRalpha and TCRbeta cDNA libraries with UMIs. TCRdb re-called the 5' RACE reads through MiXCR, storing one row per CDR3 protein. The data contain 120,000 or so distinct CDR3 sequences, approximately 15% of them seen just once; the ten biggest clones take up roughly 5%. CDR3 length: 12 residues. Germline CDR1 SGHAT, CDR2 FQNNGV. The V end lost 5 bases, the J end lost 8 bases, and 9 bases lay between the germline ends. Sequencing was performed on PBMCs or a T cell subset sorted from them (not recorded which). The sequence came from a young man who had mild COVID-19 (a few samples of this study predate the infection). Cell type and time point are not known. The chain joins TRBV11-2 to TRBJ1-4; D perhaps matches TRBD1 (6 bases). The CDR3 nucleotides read TGTGCCAGCAGCCGAGACAGGGAAAAACTGTTTTTT. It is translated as CASSRDREKLFF.